This T cell receptor beta chain was identified during a study of T-cell memory formation after mild COVID-19 (dated by TCRdb to about 2021). Context from the whole study: Most TCR sequence clusters were specific to one of the two donors. Longitudinal TCRalpha and TCRbeta repertoire sequencing tracked T-cell clones expanding and contracting after mild COVID-19 in a couple of donors. Two young, previously healthy adult volunteers made up the cohort, one male and one female. Summary of the overall study and its limitations: Contracting CD4+ clones appeared mostly in the CM and EM memory subsets, whereas CD8+ clones were enriched in EMRA. The detection of some responding clones in pre-infection memory suggests that pre-existing cross-reactive memory T cells joined the SARS-CoV-2 response. SARS-CoV-2 specificity of the second-wave clones peaking on day 37 was not confirmed. From day 15 to 85, contracting clones showed balanced CD4/CD8 phenotypes, whereas a second wave of clones that expanded from day 15 to 37 leaned towards CD4+. The study covered only a couple of mild cases, and larger cohorts including severe cases with pre-infection samples were considered necessary.

The instrument was an Illumina NovaSeq 6000. TCRalpha and TCRbeta cDNA libraries were constructed by 5'RACE with constant-segment primers, with sample barcodes and unique molecular identifiers being introduced. RNA was extracted from every sample with Trizol reagent. Library amplification was performed in two PCR steps, and a second sample barcode and Illumina TruSeq adapters were introduced in the second step. Libraries were sequenced on an Illumina NovaSeq with 2 x 150 bp paired-end reads. In the source study's methods: Demultiplexing of reads and collapsing into UMI-guided consensus sequences were performed with migec v1.2.7. With mixcr v2.1.11, UMI consensuses were aligned to TRA and TRB V and J templates and assembled into clonotypes. Clonotypes were classified as expanded or contracted when called significant by both edgeR and NoisET, with noise models trained on biological replicates. For edgeR calls, the thresholds were a false discovery rate-adjusted p below 0.01 and a log2 fold-change of 1. As an exploratory analysis of dynamics, max-normalized trajectories of the 1000 most abundant clonotypes were examined by PCA with hierarchical clustering. Separately sequenced CD4+ and CD8+ repertoires were used to assign the CD4 or CD8 phenotype of responding clones. The raw public data were reprocessed by TCRdb itself: fastp quality trimming at Q25, MiXCR clonotype calling, in-frame beta chains only. CDR3 protein duplicates are merged, each entry listing the most common genes and DNA. The V and J calls were not made by the authors but by TCRdb's processing. A total of approximately 400,000 distinct CDR3 sequences appear in this sample, 24% of them only once. The ten largest clones add up to 8.8% of the sample.

Ficoll-Paque density gradient centrifugation was used to isolate PBMCs. The germline V gene provides CDR1 SGHRS and CDR2 YFSETQ. Measured from the cysteine to the phenylalanine, the CDR3 is 18 residues long. The entry retains the CDR3 DNA only, 54 bases that are in frame from base 1. V gives up 3 bases and J gives up 0 bases, and the segment between their germline ends measures 16 bases. This clonotype came up a few times. Which antigen it targets is not known. It has no much larger one-base neighbor in the sample; base qualities were not kept. This TCR was recovered from an adult woman who had mild COVID-19 (a few samples of this study predate the infection). The sample titles of this study are shuffled in the database, so cell type and time point are left out; the donor was told from shared clones. Sequences were obtained from PBMCs or a T cell subset sorted from them (not recorded which). The chain is made from TRBV5-1 and TRBJ2-6, and possibly TRBD1, on 6 matching bases. The CDR3 in this case is CASSSPTGELSGANVLTF. The DNA sequence is as follows: TGCGCCAGCAGCTCCCCGACAGGAGAACTCTCTGGGGCCAACGTCCTGACTTTC. Reference TRBV5-1 and TRBJ2-6 genes cover what lies past the CDR3, so the full variable domain is KAGVTQTPRYLIKTRGQQVTLSCSPISGHRSVSWYQQTPGQGLQFLFEYFSETQRNKGNFPGRFSGRQFSNSRSEMNVSTLELGDSALYLCASSSPTGELSGANVLTFGAGSRLTVL.